This T cell receptor (beta chain) is from a study of cytomegalovirus exposure and HLA in healthy donors. Study as a whole: From some 180 million T cells, an earlier analysis saw 120 million or so unique TCR beta sequences. Study-wide findings and caveats: A few chains tied to CMV proved CMV antigen-specific in vitro. The listing of 150 or so TCR beta chains classed them as cytomegalovirus-associated. Accurate predictions that matched the HLA-A and HLA-B alleles of most subjects were reportedly made from TCR beta sequences.

13 Jbeta primers and 60 Vbeta primers were used for the PCR. Produced via immunoSEQ multiplex PCR; TCRdb's table is partial and in-frame only. The repertoire holds 100,000 to 150,000 clones, with around four fifths as singletons. As concerns this clone: Its antigen remains unknown.

The CDR3 covers 20 residues. V dropped 4 bases and J dropped 1; count of bases not matched to a gene: 20. The germline CDR1 and CDR2 sequences are SGHTA and FQGTGA. The specimen sequenced was PBMCs. This chain uses TRBV7-3 with TRBJ2-7; 9 bases agree with TRBD1. This sequence was found in a male donor in good health and CMV-seronegative. The CDR3 sequence: CASSYPGQGSSHLSSYEQYF. The CDR3 region has the DNA TGTGCCAGCAGCTACCCCGGACAGGGGTCCTCCCATCTCTCTTCCTACGAGCAGTACTTC.